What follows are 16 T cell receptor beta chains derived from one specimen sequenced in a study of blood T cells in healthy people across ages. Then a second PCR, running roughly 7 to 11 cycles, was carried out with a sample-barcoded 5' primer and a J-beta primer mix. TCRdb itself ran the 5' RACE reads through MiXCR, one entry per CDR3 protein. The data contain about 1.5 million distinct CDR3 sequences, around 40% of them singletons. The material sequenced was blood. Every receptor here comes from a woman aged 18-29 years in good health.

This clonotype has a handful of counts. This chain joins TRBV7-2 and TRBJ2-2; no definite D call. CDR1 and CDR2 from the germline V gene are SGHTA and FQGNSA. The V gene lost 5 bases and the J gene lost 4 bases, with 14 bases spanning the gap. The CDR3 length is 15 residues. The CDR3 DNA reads TGTGCCAGCAGCCCCAAGATTACAAGCACCGGGGAGCTGTTTTTT. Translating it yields CASSPKITSTGELFF.

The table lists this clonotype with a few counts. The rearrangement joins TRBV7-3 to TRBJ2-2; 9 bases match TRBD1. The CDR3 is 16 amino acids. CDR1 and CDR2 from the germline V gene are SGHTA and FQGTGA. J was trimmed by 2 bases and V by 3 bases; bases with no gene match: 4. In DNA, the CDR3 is TGTGCCAGCAGCTTGCCGGGACAGGGAAACACCGGGGAGCTGTTTTTT. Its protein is CASSLPGQGNTGELFF.

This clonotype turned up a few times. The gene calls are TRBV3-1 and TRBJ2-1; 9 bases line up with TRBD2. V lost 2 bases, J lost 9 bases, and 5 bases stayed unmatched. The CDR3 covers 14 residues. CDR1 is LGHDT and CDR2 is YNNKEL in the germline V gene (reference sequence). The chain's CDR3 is CASSQRSGGSEQFF. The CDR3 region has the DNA TGTGCCAGCAGCCAACGTAGCGGGGGTTCTGAGCAGTTCTTC.

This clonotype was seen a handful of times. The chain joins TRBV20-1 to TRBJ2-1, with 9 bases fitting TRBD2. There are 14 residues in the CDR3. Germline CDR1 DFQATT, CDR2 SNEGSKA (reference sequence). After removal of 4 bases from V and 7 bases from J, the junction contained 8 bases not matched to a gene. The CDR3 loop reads CSATTSGLLNEQFF. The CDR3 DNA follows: TGCAGTGCTACCACTAGCGGGTTGTTGAATGAGCAGTTCTTC.

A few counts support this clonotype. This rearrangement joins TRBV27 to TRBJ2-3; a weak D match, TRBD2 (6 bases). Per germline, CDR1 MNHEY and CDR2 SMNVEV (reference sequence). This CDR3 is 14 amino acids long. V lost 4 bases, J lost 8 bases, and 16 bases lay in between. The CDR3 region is CASSSPGRRGTQYF. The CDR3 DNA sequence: TGTGCCAGCAGTTCTCCGGGGAGGAGGGGTACGCAGTATTTT.

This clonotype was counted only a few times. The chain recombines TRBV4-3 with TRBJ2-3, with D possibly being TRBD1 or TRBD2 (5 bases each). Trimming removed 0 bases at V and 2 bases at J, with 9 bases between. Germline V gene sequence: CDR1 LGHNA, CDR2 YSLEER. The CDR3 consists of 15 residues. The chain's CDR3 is CASSQDLGTTDTQYF. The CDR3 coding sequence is TGCGCCAGCAGCCAAGATTTGGGGACCACAGATACGCAGTATTTT.

The CDR3 DNA reads TGCAGTGCTAGAGATTGGCCTAGCGGGAGGGGGGACACCGGGGAGCTGTTTTTT. Translated, it gives CSARDWPSGRGDTGELFF. The chain joins TRBV20-1 to TRBJ2-2; 12 bases align to TRBD2. Germline-derived CDR1 and CDR2 are DFQATT and SNEGSKA (reference sequence). This CDR3 comprises 18 residues. V lost 0 bases to trimming and J lost 3 bases; unmatched junction nucleotides: 8.

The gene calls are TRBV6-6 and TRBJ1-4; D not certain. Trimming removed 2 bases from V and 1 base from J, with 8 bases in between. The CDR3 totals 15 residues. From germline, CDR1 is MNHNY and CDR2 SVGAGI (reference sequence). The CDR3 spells CASSYRERTNEKLFF. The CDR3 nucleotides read TGTGCCAGCAGTTACAGGGAGCGAACTAATGAAAAACTGTTTTTT.

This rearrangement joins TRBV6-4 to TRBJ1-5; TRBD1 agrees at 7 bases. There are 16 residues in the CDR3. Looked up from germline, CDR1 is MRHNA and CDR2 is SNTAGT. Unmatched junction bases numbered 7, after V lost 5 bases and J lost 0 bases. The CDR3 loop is CASSKPTGISNQPQHF. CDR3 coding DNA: TGTGCCAGCAGTAAACCGACAGGGATTAGCAATCAGCCCCAGCATTTT.

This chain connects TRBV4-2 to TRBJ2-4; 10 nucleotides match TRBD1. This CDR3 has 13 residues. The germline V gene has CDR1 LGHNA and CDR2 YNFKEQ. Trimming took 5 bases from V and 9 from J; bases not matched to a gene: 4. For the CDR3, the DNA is TGTGCCAGCAGCGACAGGGGGCTTAGCATTCAGTACTTC. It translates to CASSDRGLSIQYF.

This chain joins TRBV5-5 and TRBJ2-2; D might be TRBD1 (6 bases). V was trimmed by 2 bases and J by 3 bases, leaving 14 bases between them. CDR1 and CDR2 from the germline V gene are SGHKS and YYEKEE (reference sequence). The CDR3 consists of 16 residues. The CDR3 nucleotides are TGTGCCAGCAGCTTAATTAGGACAGCGTACACCGGGGAGCTGTTTTTT. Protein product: CASSLIRTAYTGELFF. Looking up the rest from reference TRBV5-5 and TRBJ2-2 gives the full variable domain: DAGVTQSPTHLIKTRGQQVTLRCSPISGHKSVSWYQQVLGQGPQFIFQYYEKEERGRGNFPDRFSARQFPNYSSELNVNALLLGDSALYLCASSLIRTAYTGELFFGEGSRLTVL.

CDR3: CASSQDFHPGANVLTF. CDR3 DNA sequence: TGCGCCAGCAGCCAAGATTTCCATCCTGGGGCCAACGTCCTGACTTTC. The V call is TRBV4-1, the J call TRBJ2-6; D is uncertain. The germline CDR1 and CDR2 sequences are MGHRA and YSYEKL. Trimming removed 0 bases from V and 2 bases from J, with 8 bases in between. The CDR3 totals 16 residues.

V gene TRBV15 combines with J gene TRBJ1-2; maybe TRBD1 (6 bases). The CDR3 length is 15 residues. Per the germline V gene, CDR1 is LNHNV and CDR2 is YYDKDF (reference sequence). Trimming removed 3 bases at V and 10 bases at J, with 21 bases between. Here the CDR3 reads CATSRRQVVVGLYTF. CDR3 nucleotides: TGTGCCACCAGCAGGCGACAGGTAGTGGTGGGTCTCTACACCTTC.

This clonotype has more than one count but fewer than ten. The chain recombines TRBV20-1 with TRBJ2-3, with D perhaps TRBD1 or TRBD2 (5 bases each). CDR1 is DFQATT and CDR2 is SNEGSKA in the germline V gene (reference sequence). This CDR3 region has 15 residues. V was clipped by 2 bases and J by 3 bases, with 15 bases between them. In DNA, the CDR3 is TGCAGTGCTAGACCCGGGACCGGTCCAACAGATACGCAGTATTTT. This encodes CSARPGTGPTDTQYF.

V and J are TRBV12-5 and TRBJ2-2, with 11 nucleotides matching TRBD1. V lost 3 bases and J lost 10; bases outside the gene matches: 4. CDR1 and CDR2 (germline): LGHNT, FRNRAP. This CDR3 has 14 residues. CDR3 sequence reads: CASGFGQGAAELFF. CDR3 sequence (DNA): TGTGCTAGTGGTTTCGGACAGGGGGCGGCGGAGCTGTTTTTT.

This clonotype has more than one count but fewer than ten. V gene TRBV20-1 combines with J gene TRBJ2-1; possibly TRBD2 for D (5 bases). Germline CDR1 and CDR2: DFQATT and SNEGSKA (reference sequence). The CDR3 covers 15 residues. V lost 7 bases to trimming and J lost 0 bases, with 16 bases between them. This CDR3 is CSVLAGGSSYNEQFF. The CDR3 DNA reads TGCAGTGTTCTTGCCGGAGGAAGCTCCTACAATGAGCAGTTCTTC.